Sequencing of this TCR beta chain was carried out in a study of T cell repertoires and Cas9 in healthy adults listed by TCRdb under 2018. About the full investigation: Within the CD4 and CD8 compartments, the researchers characterized SpCas9-reactive T cells in terms of multi-effector potency, cytotoxicity and lineage determination. The study looked at preexisting T cell immunity to the Streptococcus pyogenes Cas9 nuclease (SpCas9), which is used in CRISPR gene editing.

What the research found in general, with its limitations: SpCas9-reactive regulatory T cells were reported to mitigate proliferation and function of SpCas9-reactive effector T cells in vitro.

Libraries came from the immunoSEQ multiplex PCR assay. What TCRdb holds here is the immuneACCESS table cut down to in-frame rearrangements. Part of the clones is not present; checked against another copy, under half of the missing clones reflect an unresolved V gene, and the others are unexplained. The table for this sample lists 20,000 to 25,000 clones; roughly nine tenths of them were counted only once. Clones ranked in the top ten supply about 0.69% of the sample. Healthy humans served as the donors. With regard to this clone: Its target antigen remains unknown. No quality values exist for individual bases; no much larger clone is one base distant.

The sample comprised CD4+ effector T cells (CD127+, CD25-, CD137-, CD154-) from PBMCs; culture status not recorded. The sequence was collected from a human donor in good health.

The sequenced DNA is TGCGCCAGCAGCTTGGTCGGGACAGGGAATGAAAAACTGTTTTTT. This codes for CASSLVGTGNEKLFF. This chain joins TRBV5-1 to TRBJ1-4, with 9 middle bases fitting TRBD1. V loses 0 bases at its end and J loses 5 bases; junction bases beyond the gene matches: 2. CDR1 is given as SGHRS and CDR2 as YFSETQ, both from the germline V gene. The CDR3, from cysteine to phenylalanine, totals 15 residues. Of the read, only the CDR3 DNA is kept; its 45 bases are in frame from base 1.